The rows below give T cell receptor beta chains drawn from one sample of a study of cytomegalovirus exposure and HLA in healthy donors. TCRdb's table, derived via immunoSEQ multiplex PCR, lists solely in-frame clones and lacks some. The table has about 160,000 clones, just under 85% seen once. The source material was PBMCs. The origin of the receptors is a man in his thirties or forties in good health and CMV-seropositive. The CDR3 runs from the conserved cysteine through the conserved F or W. D genes are given only for firm matches. Some rows mark clone size as missing; the rest say once, few, many or name a class of expanded clone.

clone_size: -
v_call: TRBV7-2
d_call: TRBD2
j_call: TRBJ2-7
cdr3_nt: TGTGCCAGCAGCTGGATGACTAGCGCCGAGCAGTACTTC
cdr3_aa: CASSWMTSAEQYF

clone_size: -
v_call: TRBV5-5
d_call: -
j_call: TRBJ2-1
cdr3_nt: TGTGCCAGCAGCTTGCTCCGTGTAGTTCTCTCCTACAATGAGCAGTTCTTC
cdr3_aa: CASSLLRVVLSYNEQFF

clone_size: -
v_call: TRBV4-3
d_call: -
j_call: TRBJ1-1
cdr3_nt: TGCGCCAGCAGCCAACAGGACACTGAAGCTTTCTTT
cdr3_aa: CASSQQDTEAFF

clone_size: few
v_call: TRBV6-6
d_call: -
j_call: TRBJ1-5
cdr3_nt: TGTGCCAGCTGTTTAATGCAGGGTTATAGCAATCAGCCCCAGCATTTT
cdr3_aa: CASCLMQGYSNQPQHF

clone_size: -
v_call: TRBV18
d_call: -
j_call: TRBJ1-1
cdr3_nt: TGTGCCAGCTCACCACCGCGGGGGGTGGAGGGTGAAGCTTTCTTT
cdr3_aa: CASSPPRGVEGEAFF

clone_size: -
v_call: TRBV19
d_call: -
j_call: TRBJ2-1
cdr3_nt: TGTGCCACCCTAGGACTCCCTCAAGCAAATGAGCAGTTCTTC
cdr3_aa: CATLGLPQANEQFF

clone_size: few
v_call: TRBV5-1
d_call: TRBD1
j_call: TRBJ2-3
cdr3_nt: TGCGCCAGCAGCCCATGGGACAGCCCCACAGATACGCAGTATTTT
cdr3_aa: CASSPWDSPTDTQYF

clone_size: once
v_call: TRBV7-2
d_call: -
j_call: TRBJ1-5
cdr3_nt: TGTGCCAGCAGCCGAGGGAGGGCTCAGCATTTT
cdr3_aa: CASSRGRAQHF

clone_size: -
v_call: TRBV4-3
d_call: -
j_call: TRBJ1-2
cdr3_nt: TGCGCCAGCAGCCGAGATTCCCAAGGGGCCGCCTATGGCTACACCTTC
cdr3_aa: CASSRDSQGAAYGYTF

clone_size: -
v_call: TRBV7-2
d_call: TRBD2
j_call: TRBJ2-7
cdr3_nt: TGTGCCAGCAGCGTAGAACCGGGACTAGCCATGGGGTTGTACTTC
cdr3_aa: CASSVEPGLAMGLYF

clone_size: once
v_call: TRBV5-1
d_call: TRBD2
j_call: TRBJ2-6
cdr3_nt: TGCGCCAGCAGCTTGGGGCGACTAGCGGGTCACTCTGGGGCCAACGTCCTGACTTTC
cdr3_aa: CASSLGRLAGHSGANVLTF

clone_size: -
v_call: TRBV4-1
d_call: TRBD2
j_call: TRBJ2-1
cdr3_nt: TGCGCCAGCAGCCAAGAAAGCGGGGGGTACAATGAGCAGTTCTTC
cdr3_aa: CASSQESGGYNEQFF

clone_size: -
v_call: TRBV5-1
d_call: -
j_call: TRBJ1-3
cdr3_nt: TGCGCCAGCAGCTTGGCCCCAGGGCCCCTCTCTGGAAACACCATATATTTT
cdr3_aa: CASSLAPGPLSGNTIYF

clone_size: -
v_call: TRBV4-3
d_call: TRBD2
j_call: TRBJ2-1
cdr3_nt: TGCGCCAGCAGCCAAGACTTGACTAGCGGGGTTTCCTACAATGAGCAGTTCTTC
cdr3_aa: CASSQDLTSGVSYNEQFF

clone_size: -
v_call: TRBV7-2
d_call: -
j_call: TRBJ2-7
cdr3_nt: TGTGCCAGCAGTCTAGGGGAAAGGAGGGTAGCGGATACCGAGCAGTACTTC
cdr3_aa: CASSLGERRVADTEQYF

clone_size: few
v_call: TRBV7-7
d_call: -
j_call: TRBJ1-5
cdr3_nt: TGTGCTAGCAGCCTCGGAGTAGATCAGCCCCAGCATTTT
cdr3_aa: CASSLGVDQPQHF

clone_size: -
v_call: TRBV2
d_call: TRBD1
j_call: TRBJ1-4
cdr3_nt: TGTGCCAGCAGACCGAACAGGGGGCGCGCTGAAAAACTGTTTTTT
cdr3_aa: CASRPNRGRAEKLFF

clone_size: -
v_call: TRBV4-3
d_call: -
j_call: TRBJ2-5
cdr3_nt: TGCGCCAGCAGCCAAGGCCGGGGATACCAAGAGACCCAGTACTTC
cdr3_aa: CASSQGRGYQETQYF

clone_size: -
v_call: TRBV5-1
d_call: -
j_call: TRBJ1-6
cdr3_nt: TGCGCCAGCAGCTTTGCCCTTGGACAGAATAATTCACCCCTCCACTTT
cdr3_aa: CASSFALGQNNSPLHF

clone_size: -
v_call: TRBV9
d_call: -
j_call: TRBJ2-1
cdr3_nt: TGTGCCAGCAGCATCCTCCCGGGGGTCAGCTCCTACAATGAGCAGTTCTTC
cdr3_aa: CASSILPGVSSYNEQFF

clone_size: -
v_call: TRBV5-1
d_call: -
j_call: TRBJ2-3
cdr3_nt: TGCGCCAGCAGCCGGGGTATTGAGACTAGATCCTGGGCAGATACGCAGTATTTT
cdr3_aa: CASSRGIETRSWADTQYF

clone_size: -
v_call: TRBV5-1
d_call: TRBD1
j_call: TRBJ2-7
cdr3_nt: TGCGCCAGCAGCTTATCACAGGGGGCGGCCTACGAGCAGTACTTC
cdr3_aa: CASSLSQGAAYEQYF

clone_size: -
v_call: TRBV14
d_call: TRBD1
j_call: TRBJ1-2
cdr3_nt: TGTGCCAGCAGCCAGGGACAGACCTATGGCTACACCTTC
cdr3_aa: CASSQGQTYGYTF

clone_size: -
v_call: TRBV12-5
d_call: TRBD1
j_call: TRBJ1-1
cdr3_nt: TGTGCTAGTGGTTTACCACCGGGACAGGGTTCAACTTTCTTT
cdr3_aa: CASGLPPGQGSTFF

clone_size: -
v_call: TRBV9
d_call: TRBD1
j_call: TRBJ1-6
cdr3_nt: TGTGCCAGCAGCGCGGGACAGGGCCGCACTACTACCCTCCACTTT
cdr3_aa: CASSAGQGRTTTLHF

clone_size: -
v_call: TRBV25-1
d_call: TRBD2
j_call: TRBJ2-5
cdr3_nt: TGTGCCAGCAGCTCGGCGGGGGGAGTAGGAGAGACCCAGTACTTC
cdr3_aa: CASSSAGGVGETQYF

clone_size: -
v_call: TRBV19
d_call: TRBD2
j_call: TRBJ2-7
cdr3_nt: TGTGCCAGTAGTATGGGCGGGGGGGCCTACGAGCAGTACTTC
cdr3_aa: CASSMGGGAYEQYF

clone_size: -
v_call: TRBV5-1
d_call: TRBD1
j_call: TRBJ1-1
cdr3_nt: TGCGCCAGCAGCTTCACAGGGGGCGCGGGAACTGAAGCTTTCTTT
cdr3_aa: CASSFTGGAGTEAFF

clone_size: -
v_call: TRBV19
d_call: TRBD1
j_call: TRBJ1-6
cdr3_nt: TGTGCCAGTAACCCACAGGGGGCCTATAATTCACCCCTCCACTTT
cdr3_aa: CASNPQGAYNSPLHF

clone_size: -
v_call: TRBV7-2
d_call: -
j_call: TRBJ2-2
cdr3_nt: TGTGCCAGCAGCTACGGCGGCAACGGGGAGCTGTTTTTT
cdr3_aa: CASSYGGNGELFF

clone_size: -
v_call: TRBV9
d_call: TRBD1
j_call: TRBJ1-2
cdr3_nt: TGTGCCAGCAGCGTAGAGGACAGGAGATATGGCTACACCTTC
cdr3_aa: CASSVEDRRYGYTF

clone_size: -
v_call: TRBV5-1
d_call: TRBD1
j_call: TRBJ2-7
cdr3_nt: TGCGCCAGCAGCACCGGGACAGGGATCTACGAGCAGTACTTC
cdr3_aa: CASSTGTGIYEQYF